Listed below are T cell receptor beta chains from one sample, sequenced in a study of cytomegalovirus exposure and HLA in healthy donors. Assay used: immunoSEQ multiplex PCR; TCRdb lists only in-frame clones, some missing. The sample carries fewer than 130,000 clones, less than 85% recorded once. Sequenced material: PBMCs. Source of these receptors: a man aged 25-45 years in good health and CMV-seropositive. Each CDR3 is given with its conserved first and last residue. A D gene is named only where the DNA matches it firmly. Size values are once, few and many counts, or a class for expanded clones, and some rows have none.

clone_size	v_call	j_call	d_call	cdr3_nt	cdr3_aa
.	TRBV4-1	TRBJ1-6	.	TGCGCCAGCAGCCAGTGGGAGGGTTATAATTCACCCCTCCACTTT	CASSQWEGYNSPLHF
.	TRBV9	TRBJ2-7	.	TGTGCCAGCAGCGTAGTAATAGGGGGGAGGGGCCAAGACTACGAGCAGTACTTC	CASSVVIGGRGQDYEQYF
.	TRBV9	TRBJ2-3	TRBD2	TGTGCCAGCAGCACCGCCGGGACTAGCGGAACTAGCACAGATACGCAGTATTTT	CASSTAGTSGTSTDTQYF
.	TRBV4-3	TRBJ2-7	TRBD2	TGCGCCAGCAGCCAAGTTGCAGCGGGGGGGCCCCAGCAGTACTTC	CASSQVAAGGPQQYF
.	TRBV5-1	TRBJ2-5	TRBD1	TGCGCCAGCAGCTTCCGACAGGGAAGAGAGACCCAGTACTTC	CASSFRQGRETQYF
.	TRBV5-4	TRBJ2-5	.	TGTGCCAGCAGCTTTGGGCTAGCAGGTCCCCAGTACTTC	CASSFGLAGPQYF
once	TRBV5-4	TRBJ2-7	TRBD2	TGTGCCAGCAGCTTGTCGGCTAGCGGCCGCGGGCGGGACTTC	CASSLSASGRGRDF
few	TRBV10-3	TRBJ2-3	TRBD1	TGTGCCATCAGGGGGACAGGGGGAGGAGATACGCAGTATTTT	CAIRGTGGGDTQYF
.	TRBV14	TRBJ1-2	.	TGTGCCAGCAGCCGAATGGGAGGGAGAGAGAGCGGCTACACCTTC	CASSRMGGRESGYTF
.	TRBV13	TRBJ1-1	.	TGTGCCAGCAGCTTCGGACACCAAAACACTGAAGCTTTCTTT	CASSFGHQNTEAFF
.	TRBV23-1	TRBJ1-2	.	TGCGCCAGCAGTCAGGGAGGGGATGATGGCTACACCTTC	CASSQGGDDGYTF
.	TRBV29-1	TRBJ2-1	.	TGCAGCGTTGAAGATTGGGGCAGGGACTTCTACAATGAGCAGTTCTTC	CSVEDWGRDFYNEQFF
.	TRBV5-6	TRBJ1-1	.	TGTGCCAGCAGTTTTGAACTGGGCCATGAAGCTTTCTTT	CASSFELGHEAFF
few	TRBV7-9	TRBJ2-7	TRBD1	TGTGCCAGCAGCTCCACCGGGACAGGGTACGACGAGCAGTACTTC	CASSSTGTGYDEQYF
few	TRBV7-9	TRBJ2-7	.	TGTGCCAGCAGCTTAGGATCGAGCTCCTACGAGCAGTACTTC	CASSLGSSSYEQYF
.	TRBV4-3	TRBJ1-3	.	TGCGCCAGCAGCCAAGCCACGGGAAGGGAAAACACCATATATTTT	CASSQATGRENTIYF
.	TRBV29-1	TRBJ2-7	TRBD1	TGCAGCGTTGAAGAAGGGACAGGGGCCTACGAGCAGTACTTC	CSVEEGTGAYEQYF